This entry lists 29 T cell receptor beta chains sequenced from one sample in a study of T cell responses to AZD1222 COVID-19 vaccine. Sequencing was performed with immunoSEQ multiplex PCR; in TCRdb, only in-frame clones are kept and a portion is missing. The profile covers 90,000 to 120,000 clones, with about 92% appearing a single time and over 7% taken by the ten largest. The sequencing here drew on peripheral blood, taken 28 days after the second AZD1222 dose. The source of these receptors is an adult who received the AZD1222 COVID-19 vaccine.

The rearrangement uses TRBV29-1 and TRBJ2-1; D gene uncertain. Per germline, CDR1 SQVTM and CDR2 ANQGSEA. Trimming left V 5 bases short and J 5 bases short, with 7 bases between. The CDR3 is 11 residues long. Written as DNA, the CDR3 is TGCAGCGTTTCAGTTCACAATGAGCAGTTCTTC. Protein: CSVSVHNEQFF.

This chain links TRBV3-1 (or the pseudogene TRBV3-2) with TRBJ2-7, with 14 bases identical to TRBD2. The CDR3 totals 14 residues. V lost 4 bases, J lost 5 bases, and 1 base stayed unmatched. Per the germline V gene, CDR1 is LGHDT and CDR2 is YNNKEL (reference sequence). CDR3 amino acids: CASSPGLAGDEQYF. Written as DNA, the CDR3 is TGTGCCAGCAGCCCGGGACTAGCGGGAGACGAGCAGTACTTC.

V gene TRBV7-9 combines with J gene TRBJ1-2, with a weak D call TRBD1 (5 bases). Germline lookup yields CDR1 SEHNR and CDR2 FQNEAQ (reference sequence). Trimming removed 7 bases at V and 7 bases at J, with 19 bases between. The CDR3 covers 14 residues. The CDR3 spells CASKPTGGGFGYTF. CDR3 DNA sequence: TGTGCCAGCAAACCGACCGGGGGAGGCTTTGGCTACACCTTC. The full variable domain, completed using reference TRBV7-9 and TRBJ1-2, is DTGVSQNPRHKITKRGQNVTFRCDPISEHNRLYWYRQTLGQGPEFLTYFQNEAQLEKSRLLSDRFSAERPKGSFSTLEIQRTEQGDSAMYLCASKPTGGGFGYTFGSGTRLTVV.

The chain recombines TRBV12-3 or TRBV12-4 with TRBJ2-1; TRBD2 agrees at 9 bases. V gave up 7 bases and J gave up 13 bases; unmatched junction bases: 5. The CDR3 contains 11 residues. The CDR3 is CASTYSGGQFF. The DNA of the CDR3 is TGTGCCAGCACCTATAGCGGGGGACAGTTCTTC.

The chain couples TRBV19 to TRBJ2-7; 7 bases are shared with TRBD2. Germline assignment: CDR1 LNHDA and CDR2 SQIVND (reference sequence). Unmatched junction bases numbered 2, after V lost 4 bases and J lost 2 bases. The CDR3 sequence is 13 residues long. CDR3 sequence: CASSREGAYEQYF. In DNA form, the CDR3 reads TGTGCCAGTAGTAGGGAGGGTGCCTACGAGCAGTACTTC.

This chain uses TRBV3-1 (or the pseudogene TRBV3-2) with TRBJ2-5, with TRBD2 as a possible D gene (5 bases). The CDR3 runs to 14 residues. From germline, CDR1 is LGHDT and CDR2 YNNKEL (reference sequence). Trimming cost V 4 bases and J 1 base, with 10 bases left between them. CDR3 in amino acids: CASSPSQFQETQYF. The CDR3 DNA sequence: TGTGCCAGCAGCCCTAGCCAGTTCCAAGAGACCCAGTACTTC.

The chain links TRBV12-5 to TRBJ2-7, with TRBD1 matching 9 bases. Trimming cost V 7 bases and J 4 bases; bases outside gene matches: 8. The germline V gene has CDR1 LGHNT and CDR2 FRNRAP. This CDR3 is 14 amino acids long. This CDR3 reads CASAYGTGRYEQYF. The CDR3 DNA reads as TGTGCTAGTGCCTATGGGACAGGGAGGTACGAGCAGTACTTC.

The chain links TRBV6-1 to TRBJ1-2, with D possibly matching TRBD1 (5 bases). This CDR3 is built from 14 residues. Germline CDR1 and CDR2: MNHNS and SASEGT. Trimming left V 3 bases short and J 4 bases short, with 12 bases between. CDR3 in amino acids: CASSDPGRVYGYTF. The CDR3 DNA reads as TGTGCCAGCAGTGATCCAGGGCGGGTCTATGGCTACACCTTC.

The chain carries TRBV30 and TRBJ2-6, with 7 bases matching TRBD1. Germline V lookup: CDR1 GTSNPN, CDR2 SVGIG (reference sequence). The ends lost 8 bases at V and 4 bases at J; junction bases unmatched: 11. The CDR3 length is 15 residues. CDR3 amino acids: CARNRGGSGANVLTF. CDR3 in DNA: TGTGCCCGCAATAGAGGGGGCTCCGGGGCCAACGTCCTGACTTTC.

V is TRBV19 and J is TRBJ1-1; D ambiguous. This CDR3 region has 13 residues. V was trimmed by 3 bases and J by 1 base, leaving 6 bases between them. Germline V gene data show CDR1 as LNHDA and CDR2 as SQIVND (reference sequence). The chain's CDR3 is CASSILGNTEAFF. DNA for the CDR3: TGTGCCAGTAGTATTTTGGGGAACACTGAAGCTTTCTTT.

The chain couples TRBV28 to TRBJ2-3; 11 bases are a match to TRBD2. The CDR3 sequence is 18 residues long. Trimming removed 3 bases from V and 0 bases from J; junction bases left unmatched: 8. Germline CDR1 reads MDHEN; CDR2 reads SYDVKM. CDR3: CASSFQIRLAGSTDTQYF. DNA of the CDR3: TGTGCCAGCAGTTTCCAAATACGACTAGCGGGAAGCACAGATACGCAGTATTTT.

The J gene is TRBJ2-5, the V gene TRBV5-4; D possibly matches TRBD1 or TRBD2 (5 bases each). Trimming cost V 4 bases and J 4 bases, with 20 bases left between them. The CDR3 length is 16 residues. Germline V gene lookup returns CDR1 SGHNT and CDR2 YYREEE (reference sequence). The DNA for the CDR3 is TGTGCCAGCAGCCATCCTACTAGTTGGGGCCGAGAGACCCAGTACTTC. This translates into CASSHPTSWGRETQYF.

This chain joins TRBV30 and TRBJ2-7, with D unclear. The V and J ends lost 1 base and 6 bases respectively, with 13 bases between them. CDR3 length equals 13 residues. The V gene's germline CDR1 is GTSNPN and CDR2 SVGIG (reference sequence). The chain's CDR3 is CAWSAFSQGEQYF. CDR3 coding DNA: TGTGCCTGGAGTGCCTTTTCGCAAGGCGAGCAGTACTTC.

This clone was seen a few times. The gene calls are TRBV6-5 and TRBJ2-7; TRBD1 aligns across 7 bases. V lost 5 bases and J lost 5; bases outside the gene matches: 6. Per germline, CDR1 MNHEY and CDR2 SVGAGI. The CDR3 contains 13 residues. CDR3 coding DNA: TGTGCCAGCAGTCCAGGGGGTGGAAACGAGCAGTACTTC. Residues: CASSPGGGNEQYF.

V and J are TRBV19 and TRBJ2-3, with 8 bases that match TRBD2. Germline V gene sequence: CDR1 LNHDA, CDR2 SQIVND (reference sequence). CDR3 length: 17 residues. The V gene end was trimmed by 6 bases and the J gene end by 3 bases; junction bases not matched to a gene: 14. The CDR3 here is CASRVTTSGYGTDTQYF. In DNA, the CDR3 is TGTGCCAGTAGGGTAACAACTAGCGGATACGGGACAGATACGCAGTATTTT.

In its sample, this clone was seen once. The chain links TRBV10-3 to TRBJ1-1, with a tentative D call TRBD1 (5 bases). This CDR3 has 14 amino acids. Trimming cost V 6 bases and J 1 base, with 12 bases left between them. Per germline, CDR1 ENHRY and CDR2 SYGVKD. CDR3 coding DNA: TGTGCCATCAGCCCGGGACCCTCGAACACTGAAGCTTTCTTT. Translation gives CAISPGPSNTEAFF.

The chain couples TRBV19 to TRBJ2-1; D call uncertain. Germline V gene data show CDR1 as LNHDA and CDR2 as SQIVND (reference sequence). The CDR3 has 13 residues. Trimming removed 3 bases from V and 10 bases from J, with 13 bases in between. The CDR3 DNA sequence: TGTGCCAGTAGTATTGCTCAGACGATGGAGCAGTTCTTC. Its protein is CASSIAQTMEQFF.

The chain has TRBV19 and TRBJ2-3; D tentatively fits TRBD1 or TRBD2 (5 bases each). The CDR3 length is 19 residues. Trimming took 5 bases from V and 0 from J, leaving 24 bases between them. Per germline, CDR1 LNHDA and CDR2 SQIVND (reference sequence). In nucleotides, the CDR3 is TGTGCCAGTAGTGTGAGGGTAATTGGGACCCGTGGGAGCACAGATACGCAGTATTTT. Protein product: CASSVRVIGTRGSTDTQYF.

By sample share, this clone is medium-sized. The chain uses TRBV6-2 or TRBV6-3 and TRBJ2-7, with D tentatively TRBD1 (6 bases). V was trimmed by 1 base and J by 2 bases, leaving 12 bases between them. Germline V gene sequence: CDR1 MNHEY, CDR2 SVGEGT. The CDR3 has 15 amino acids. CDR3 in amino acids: CASSYFRDNTYEQYF. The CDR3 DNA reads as TGTGCCAGCAGTTACTTCCGGGACAATACCTACGAGCAGTACTTC.

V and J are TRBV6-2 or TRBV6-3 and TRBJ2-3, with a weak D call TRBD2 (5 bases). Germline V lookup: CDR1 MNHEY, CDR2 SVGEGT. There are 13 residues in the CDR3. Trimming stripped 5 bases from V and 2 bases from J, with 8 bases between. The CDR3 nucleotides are TGTGCCAGCAGTCAGGACTCCACAGATACGCAGTATTTT. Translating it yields CASSQDSTDTQYF.

In DNA form, the CDR3 reads TGTGCCAGCAGCTTAAGGTCCGGGGAGGGAGGTGGCTACACCTTC. This translates into CASSLRSGEGGGYTF. The chain joins TRBV7-2 to TRBJ1-2; D gene ambiguous. V was cut by 2 bases and J by 7 bases, with 17 bases left in between. Germline CDR1 SGHTA, CDR2 FQGNSA. The length of the CDR3 is 15 residues.

This CDR3 reads CASSLVPLTVVNEQFF. In DNA, the CDR3 is TGTGCCAGCAGCTTAGTCCCCCTAACAGTGGTTAATGAGCAGTTCTTC. The chain joins TRBV7-2 to TRBJ2-1; unclear D gene. The germline V and J ends were trimmed by 1 base and 7 bases, with 17 bases remaining between them. The CDR3 has 16 amino acids. Germline V lookup: CDR1 SGHTA, CDR2 FQGNSA. Full variable domain (missing parts from reference TRBV7-2 and TRBJ2-1): GAGVSQSPSNKVTEKGKDVELRCDPISGHTALYWYRQSLGQGLEFLIYFQGNSAPDKSGLPSDRFSAERTGGSVSTLTIQRTQQEDSAVYLCASSLVPLTVVNEQFFGPGTRLTVL.

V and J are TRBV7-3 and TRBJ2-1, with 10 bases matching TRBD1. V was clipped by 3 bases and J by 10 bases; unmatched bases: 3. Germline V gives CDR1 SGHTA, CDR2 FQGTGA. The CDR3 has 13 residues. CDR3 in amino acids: CASSFDRGREQFF. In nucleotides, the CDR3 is TGTGCCAGCAGCTTTGACAGGGGGCGAGAGCAGTTCTTC. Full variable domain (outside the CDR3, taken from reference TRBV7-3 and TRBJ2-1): GAGVSQTPSNKVTEKGKYVELRCDPISGHTALYWYRQSLGQGPEFLIYFQGTGAADDSGLPNDRFFAVRPEGSVSTLKIQRTERGDSAVYLCASSFDRGREQFFGPGTRLTVL.

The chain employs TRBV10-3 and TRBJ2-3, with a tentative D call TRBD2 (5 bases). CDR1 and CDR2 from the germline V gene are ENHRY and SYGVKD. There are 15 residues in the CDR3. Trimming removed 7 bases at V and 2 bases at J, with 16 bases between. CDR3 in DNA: TGTGCCATCACGGATGCCGGGATAGCCACAGATACGCAGTATTTT. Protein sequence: CAITDAGIATDTQYF.

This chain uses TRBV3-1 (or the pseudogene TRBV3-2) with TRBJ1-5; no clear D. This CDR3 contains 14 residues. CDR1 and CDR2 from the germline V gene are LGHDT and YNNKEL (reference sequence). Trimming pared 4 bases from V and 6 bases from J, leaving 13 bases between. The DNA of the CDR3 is TGTGCCAGCAGCCCCCACCCACGGGTTCAGCCCCAGCATTTT. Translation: CASSPHPRVQPQHF.

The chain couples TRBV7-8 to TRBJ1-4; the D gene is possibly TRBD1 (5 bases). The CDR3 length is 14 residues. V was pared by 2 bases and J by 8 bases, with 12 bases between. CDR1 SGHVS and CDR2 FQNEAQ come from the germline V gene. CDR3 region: CASSLMGLGEKLFF. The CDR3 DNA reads TGTGCCAGCAGCTTAATGGGGCTGGGGGAAAAACTGTTTTTT.

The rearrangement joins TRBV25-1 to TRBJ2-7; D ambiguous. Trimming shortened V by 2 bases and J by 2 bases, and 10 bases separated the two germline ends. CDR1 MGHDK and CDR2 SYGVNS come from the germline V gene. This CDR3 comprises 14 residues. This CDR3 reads CASSETLGTYEQYF. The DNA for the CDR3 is TGTGCCAGCAGTGAAACCCTAGGAACCTACGAGCAGTACTTC.

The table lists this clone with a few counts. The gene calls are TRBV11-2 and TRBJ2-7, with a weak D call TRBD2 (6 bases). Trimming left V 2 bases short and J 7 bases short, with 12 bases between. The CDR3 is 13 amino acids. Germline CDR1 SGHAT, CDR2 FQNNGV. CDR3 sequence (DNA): TGTGCCAGCAGCTTAAGGGACTTTAGGGAGCAGTACTTC. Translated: CASSLRDFREQYF.

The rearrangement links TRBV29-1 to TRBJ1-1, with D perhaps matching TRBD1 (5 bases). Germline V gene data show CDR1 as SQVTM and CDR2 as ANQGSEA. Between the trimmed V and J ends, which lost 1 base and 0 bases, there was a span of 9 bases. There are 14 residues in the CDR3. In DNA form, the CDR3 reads TGCAGCGTTGAAGGACAGCACATGAACACTGAAGCTTTCTTT. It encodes CSVEGQHMNTEAFF.